This TCR beta chain was sequenced in a study of T cell responses to AZD1222 COVID-19 vaccine. Study context: Pooled together were second doses at about 4 or about 12 weeks.

TCRdb keeps only in-frame clones here, not all; method: immunoSEQ multiplex PCR. The sample consists of roughly 150,000 clones, over 80% of them appearing once. V shed 1 base and J 7 bases; nucleotides not matched to a gene: 13. CDR1 is SGHRS and CDR2 is YFSETQ in the germline V gene. CDR3 length: 18 residues. Whole-study results and caveats: Sampling captured repertoires only after the peak T cell response. When two AZD1222 doses had been given, Spike-specific TCR breadth and depth rose. Seropositive status at baseline applied to only a handful of AZD1222 recipients.

Details on this clone: Antigen specificity is unknown.

The V gene is TRBV5-1, the J gene TRBJ1-6; 8 bases map to TRBD1. The receptor comes from an adult in good health. The sequences come from peripheral blood, collected on day 0 of AZD1222 vaccination. CDR3 region: CASSLTVLTGAGNSPLHF. In DNA, the CDR3 is TGCGCCAGCAGCTTGACGGTACTGACAGGGGCGGGCAATTCACCCCTCCACTTT.